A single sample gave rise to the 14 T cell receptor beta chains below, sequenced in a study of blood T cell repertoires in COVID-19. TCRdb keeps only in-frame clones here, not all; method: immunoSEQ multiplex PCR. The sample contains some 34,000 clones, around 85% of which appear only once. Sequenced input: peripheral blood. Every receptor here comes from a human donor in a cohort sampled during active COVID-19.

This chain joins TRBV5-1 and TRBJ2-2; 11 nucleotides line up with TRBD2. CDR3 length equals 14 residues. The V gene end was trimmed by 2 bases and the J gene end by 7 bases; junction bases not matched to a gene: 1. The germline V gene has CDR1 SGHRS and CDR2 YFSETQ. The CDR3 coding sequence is TGCGCCAGCAGCTTTAGCGGGAGGGACGGGGAGCTGTTTTTT. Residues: CASSFSGRDGELFF.

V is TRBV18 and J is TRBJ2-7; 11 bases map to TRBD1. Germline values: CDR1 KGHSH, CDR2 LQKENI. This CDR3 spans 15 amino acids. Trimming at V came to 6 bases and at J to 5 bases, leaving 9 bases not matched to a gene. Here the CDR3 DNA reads TGTGCCAGCTCCCCTGGACAGGGGGCGGTCCACGAGCAGTACTTC. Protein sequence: CASSPGQGAVHEQYF.

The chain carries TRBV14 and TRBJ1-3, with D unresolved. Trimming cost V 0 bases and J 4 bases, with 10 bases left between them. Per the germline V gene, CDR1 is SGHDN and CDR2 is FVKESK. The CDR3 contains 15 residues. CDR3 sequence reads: CASSQDSGGGNTIYF. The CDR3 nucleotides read TGTGCCAGCAGCCAAGACAGTGGAGGAGGAAACACCATATATTTT.

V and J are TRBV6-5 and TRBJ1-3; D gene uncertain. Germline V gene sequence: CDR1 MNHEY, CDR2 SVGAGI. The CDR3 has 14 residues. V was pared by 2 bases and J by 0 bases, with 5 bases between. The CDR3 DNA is TGTGCCAGCAGTTACACGGGCTCTGGAAACACCATATATTTT. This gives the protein CASSYTGSGNTIYF.

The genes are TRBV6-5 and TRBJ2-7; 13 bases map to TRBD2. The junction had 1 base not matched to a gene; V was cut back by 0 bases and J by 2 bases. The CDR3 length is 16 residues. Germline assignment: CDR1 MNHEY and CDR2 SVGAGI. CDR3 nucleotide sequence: TGTGCCAGCAGTTACTCGGGGACTAGCGGGGCCTACGAGCAGTACTTC. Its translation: CASSYSGTSGAYEQYF.

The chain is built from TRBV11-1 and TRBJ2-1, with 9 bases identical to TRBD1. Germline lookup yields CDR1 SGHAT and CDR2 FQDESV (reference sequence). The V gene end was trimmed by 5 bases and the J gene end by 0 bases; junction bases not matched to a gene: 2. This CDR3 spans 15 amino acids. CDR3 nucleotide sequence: TGTGCCAGCAGCATGGACAGGGGCTCCTACAATGAGCAGTTCTTC. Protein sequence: CASSMDRGSYNEQFF. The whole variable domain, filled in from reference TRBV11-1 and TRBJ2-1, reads EAEVAQSPRYKITEKSQAVAFWCDPISGHATLYWYRQILGQGPELLVQFQDESVVDDSQLPKDRFSAERLKGVDSTLKIQPAELGDSAMYLCASSMDRGSYNEQFFGPGTRLTVL.

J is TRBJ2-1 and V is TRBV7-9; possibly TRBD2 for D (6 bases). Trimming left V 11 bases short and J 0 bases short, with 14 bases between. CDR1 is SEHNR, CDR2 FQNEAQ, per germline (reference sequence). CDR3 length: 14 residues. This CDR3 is CASHDGSSYNEQFF. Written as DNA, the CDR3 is TGTGCCTCCCATGACGGGAGCTCCTACAATGAGCAGTTCTTC.

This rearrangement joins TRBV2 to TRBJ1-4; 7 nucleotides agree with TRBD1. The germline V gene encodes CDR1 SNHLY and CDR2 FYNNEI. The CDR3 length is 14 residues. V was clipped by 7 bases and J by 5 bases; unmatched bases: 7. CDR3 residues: CASIEDRQNEKLFF. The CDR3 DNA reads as TGTGCCAGCATTGAGGACAGGCAAAATGAAAAACTGTTTTTT.

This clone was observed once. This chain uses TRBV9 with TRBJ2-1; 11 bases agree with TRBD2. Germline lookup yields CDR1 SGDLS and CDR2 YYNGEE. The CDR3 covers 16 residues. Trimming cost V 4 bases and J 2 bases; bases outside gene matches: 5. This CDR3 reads CASSILAGAAYNEQFF. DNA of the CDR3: TGTGCCAGCAGCATACTAGCGGGGGCCGCCTACAATGAGCAGTTCTTC.

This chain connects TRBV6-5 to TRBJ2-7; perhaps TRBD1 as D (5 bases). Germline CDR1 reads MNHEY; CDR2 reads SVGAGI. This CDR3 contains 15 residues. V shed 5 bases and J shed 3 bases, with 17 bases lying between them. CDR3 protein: CASSQSRATHYEQYF. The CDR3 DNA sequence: TGTGCCAGCAGTCAAAGCAGGGCGACCCACTACGAGCAGTACTTC.

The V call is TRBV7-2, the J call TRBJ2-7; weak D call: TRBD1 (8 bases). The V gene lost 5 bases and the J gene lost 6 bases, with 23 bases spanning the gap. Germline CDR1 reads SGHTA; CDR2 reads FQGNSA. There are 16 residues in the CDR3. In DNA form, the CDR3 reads TGTGCCAGCAGCCCCCGGACAGGGAGGGCGAGGGTCGAGCAGTACTTC. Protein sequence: CASSPRTGRARVEQYF.

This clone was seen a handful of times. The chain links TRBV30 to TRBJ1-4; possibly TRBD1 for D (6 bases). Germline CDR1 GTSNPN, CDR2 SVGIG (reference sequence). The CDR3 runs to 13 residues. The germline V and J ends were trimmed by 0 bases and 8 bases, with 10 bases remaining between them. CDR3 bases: TGTGCCTGGAGTGTAATCGGACAGGAAAAACTGTTTTTT. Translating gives CAWSVIGQEKLFF.

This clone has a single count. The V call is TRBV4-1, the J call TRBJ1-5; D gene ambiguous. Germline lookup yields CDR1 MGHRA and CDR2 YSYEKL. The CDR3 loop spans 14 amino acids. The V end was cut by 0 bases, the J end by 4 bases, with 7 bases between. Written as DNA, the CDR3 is TGCGCCAGCAGCCAAGATACATTGAATCAGCCCCAGCATTTT. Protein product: CASSQDTLNQPQHF.

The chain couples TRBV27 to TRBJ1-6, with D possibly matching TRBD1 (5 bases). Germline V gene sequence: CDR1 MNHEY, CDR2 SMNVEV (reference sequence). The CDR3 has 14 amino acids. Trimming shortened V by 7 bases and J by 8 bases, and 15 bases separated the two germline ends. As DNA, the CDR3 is TGTGCCAGCACCCAACATGGGGCGGATTCACCCCTCCACTTT. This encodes CASTQHGADSPLHF.